This T cell receptor (beta chain) was recovered during a study of PD-L1 blockade in urothelial cancer. TCRdb keeps only in-frame clones here, not all; method: immunoSEQ multiplex PCR. The profile covers 80,000 to 130,000 clones, with roughly nine tenths appearing a single time and over 0.8% taken by the ten largest. The starting material was PBMCs, obtained around atezolizumab (anti-PD-L1) treatment. This TCR was recovered from a woman at least 80 years old with urothelial cancer.

DNA of the CDR3: TGTGCCAGCAGCCCCAAAAAAGCGGGAGTGCAGCAGTACTTC. It encodes CASSPKKAGVQQYF. The V call is TRBV11-2, the J call TRBJ2-7; 8 bases map to TRBD2. Germline V gene sequence: CDR1 SGHAT, CDR2 FQNNGV. The CDR3 totals 14 residues. The trim removed 5 bases at V and 8 bases at J, leaving 11 bases unmatched.